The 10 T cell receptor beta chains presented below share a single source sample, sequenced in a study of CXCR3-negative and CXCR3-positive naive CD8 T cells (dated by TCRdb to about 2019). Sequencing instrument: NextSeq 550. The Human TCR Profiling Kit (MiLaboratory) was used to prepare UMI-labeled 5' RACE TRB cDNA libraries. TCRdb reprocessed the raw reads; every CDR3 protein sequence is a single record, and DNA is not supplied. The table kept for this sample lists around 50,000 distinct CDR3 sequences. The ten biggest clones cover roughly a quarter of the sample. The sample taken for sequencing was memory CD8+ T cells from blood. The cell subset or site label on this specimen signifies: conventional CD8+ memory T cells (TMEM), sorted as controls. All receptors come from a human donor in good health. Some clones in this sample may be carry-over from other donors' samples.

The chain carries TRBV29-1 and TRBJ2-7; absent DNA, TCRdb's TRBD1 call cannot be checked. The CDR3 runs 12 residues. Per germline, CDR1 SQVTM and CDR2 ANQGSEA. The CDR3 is CSAGQAAYEQYF.

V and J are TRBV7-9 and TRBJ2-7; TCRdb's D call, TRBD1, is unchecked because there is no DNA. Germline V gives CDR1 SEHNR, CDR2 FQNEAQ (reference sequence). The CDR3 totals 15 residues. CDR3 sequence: CASSSPIRDRDEQYF. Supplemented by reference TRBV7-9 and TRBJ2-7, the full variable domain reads DTGVSQNPRHKITKRGQNVTFRCDPISEHNRLYWYRQTLGQGPEFLTYFQNEAQLEKSRLLSDRFSAERPKGSFSTLEIQRTEQGDSAMYLCASSSPIRDRDEQYFGPGTRLTVT.

This chain's CDR3 is CASRTSGSSPHTHNEQFF. This chain joins TRBV13 and TRBJ2-1; checking the TCRdb D call of TRBD2 is not possible without DNA. The CDR3 spans 18 residues. Germline CDR1 PRHDT, CDR2 FYEKMQ (reference sequence).

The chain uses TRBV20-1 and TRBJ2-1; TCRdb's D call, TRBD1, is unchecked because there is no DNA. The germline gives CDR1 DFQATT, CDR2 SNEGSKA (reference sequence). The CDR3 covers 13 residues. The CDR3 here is CSANPSDSQEQFF.

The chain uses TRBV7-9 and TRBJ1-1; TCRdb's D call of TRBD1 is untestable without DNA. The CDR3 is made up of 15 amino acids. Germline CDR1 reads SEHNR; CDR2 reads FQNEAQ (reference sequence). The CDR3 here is CASSYPGGPGTEAFF.

This chain's CDR3 is CASSFKTSGSNEQFF. V gene TRBV28 combines with J gene TRBJ2-1; TCRdb designates TRBD2, a call that cannot be tested without DNA. Germline values: CDR1 MDHEN, CDR2 SYDVKM. This CDR3 is 15 amino acids long. The full variable domain, rest sourced from reference TRBV28 and TRBJ2-1, is DVKVTQSSRYLVKRTGEKVFLECVQDMDHENMFWYRQDPGLGLRLIYFSYDVKMKEKGDIPEGYSVSREKKERFSLILESASTNQTSMYLCASSFKTSGSNEQFFGPGTRLTVL.

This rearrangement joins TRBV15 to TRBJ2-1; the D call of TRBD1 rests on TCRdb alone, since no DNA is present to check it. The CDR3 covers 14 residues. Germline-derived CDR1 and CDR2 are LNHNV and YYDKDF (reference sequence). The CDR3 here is CATSSGGATNEQFF. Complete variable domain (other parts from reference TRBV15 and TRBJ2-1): DAMVIQNPRYQVTQFGKPVTLSCSQTLNHNVMYWYQQKSSQAPKLLFHYYDKDFNNEADTPDNFQSRRPNTSFCFLDIRSPGLGDTAMYLCATSSGGATNEQFFGPGTRLTVL.

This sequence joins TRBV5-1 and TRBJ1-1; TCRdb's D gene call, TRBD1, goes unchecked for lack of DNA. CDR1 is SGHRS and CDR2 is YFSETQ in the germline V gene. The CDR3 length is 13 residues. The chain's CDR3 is CASSPPSTEEAFF.

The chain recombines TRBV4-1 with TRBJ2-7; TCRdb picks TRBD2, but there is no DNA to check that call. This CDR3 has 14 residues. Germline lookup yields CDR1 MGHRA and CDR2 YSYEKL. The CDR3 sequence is CASSLGDKAGEQYF.

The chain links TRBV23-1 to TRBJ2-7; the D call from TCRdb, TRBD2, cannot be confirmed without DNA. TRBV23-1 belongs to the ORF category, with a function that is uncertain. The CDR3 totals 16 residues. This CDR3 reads CASSQVGERISYEQYF.